Listed below are T cell receptor beta chains from one sample, sequenced in a study of OX40 agonist ivuxolimab in advanced cancers. TCRdb's table, derived via immunoSEQ multiplex PCR, lists solely in-frame clones and lacks some. The sample contains tens of thousands of clones, roughly three quarters of which appear only once. The sample consisted of CD4+ or CD8+ T cells sorted from blood, taken in a trial of the OX40 agonist ivuxolimab. All receptors derive from an adult with an advanced solid tumor such as melanoma, head and neck, liver or kidney cancer. Each CDR3 is given with its conserved first and last residue. Fields, in order: CDR3 length, J gene, V gene, CDR3 protein.

>13|TRBJ2-7|TRBV7-2
CASSFRAAYEQYF
>15|TRBJ1-4|TRBV30
CAWSVRGAGNEKLFF
>15|TRBJ1-3|TRBV5-1
CASSFGSASGNTIYF
>16|TRBJ2-7|TRBV10-3
CAISEPGQGYRYEQYF
>12|TRBJ1-2|TRBV6-1
CASSDSQRGYTF
>14|TRBJ2-3|TRBV6-1
CASRKYLLGDTQYF
>15|TRBJ2-7|TRBV5-1
CASSLSGTRPDEQYF
>17|TRBJ1-5|TRBV7-9
CASSPGSRRGANQPQHF
>14|TRBJ1-5|TRBV18
CASSPSRSNQPQHF
>13|TRBJ2-3|TRBV10-1
CASSGQIADTQYF
>14|TRBJ2-3|TRBV7-9
CASSPGLSTDTQYF
>17|TRBJ2-1|TRBV5-1
CASSLQSSGSSYNEQFF
>13|TRBJ2-1|TRBV5-1
CASNAGDPNEQFF
>12|TRBJ2-7|TRBV6-1
CASSEVSYEQYF
>17|TRBJ1-4|TRBV18
CASSPGQGRLQNEKLFF
>13|TRBJ2-1|TRBV10-1
CASSGQRYNEQFF
>17|TRBJ1-4|TRBV7-2
CASSPSGTRTVREKLFF
>15|TRBJ1-4|TRBV6-5
CASSSGVGAGEKLFF
>11|TRBJ2-4|TRBV20-1
CSAYKGNIQYF
>15|TRBJ2-1|TRBV9
CASSATTTNYNEQFF
>15|TRBJ2-1|TRBV6-5
CASSYGVGGRHEQFF
>13|TRBJ2-3|TRBV19
CASSPGTPDTQYF
>14|TRBJ1-1|TRBV27
CASSPLSLDTEAFF
>14|TRBJ1-1|TRBV19
CASSSGLMNTEAFF
>14|TRBJ2-7|TRBV29-1
CSGGGTGAGYEQYF
>15|TRBJ2-1|TRBV7-6
CASSLARSGRSEQFF
>14|TRBJ2-1|TRBV7-2
CASSPSGGHTEQFF
>13|TRBJ2-5|TRBV9
CASSVGLGETQYF
>11|TRBJ1-2|TRBV30
CAWSVRNGYTF
>14|TRBJ1-3|TRBV7-8
CASSLAGGGNTIYF
>11|TRBJ2-7|TRBV6-1
CASSRAYEQYF
>12|TRBJ1-1|TRBV6-1
CASRVLNTEAFF
>18|TRBJ1-4|TRBV7-2
CASSPTGRQGSTNEKLFF
>15|TRBJ2-1|TRBV10-1
CASSDYTGGPNEQFF
>17|TRBJ1-2|TRBV2
CASKYPGQGSKVYGYTF
>12|TRBJ1-1|TRBV29-1
CSVGTGLREAFF
>14|TRBJ1-5|TRBV15
CATSRDRGRQPQHF
>16|TRBJ1-1|TRBV9
CASSVGWGQGMGEAFF